These 12 T cell receptor beta chains came from one sample sequenced in a study of cytomegalovirus exposure and HLA in healthy donors. The PCR was carried out with 60 Vbeta primers and 13 Jbeta primers. Here immunoSEQ multiplex PCR was the method, and the copy in TCRdb shows in-frame clones only, minus some. The sample has 90,000 to 120,000 clones, 74% seen once. Source material: PBMCs. The receptors stem from a man aged 45 to 65 in good health and CMV-seropositive.

This clone was found a few times. The V call is TRBV4-2, the J call TRBJ2-2, with 11 bases that match TRBD1. This CDR3 is built from 16 residues. CDR1 is LGHNA and CDR2 is YNFKEQ in the germline V gene. Trimming cost V 4 bases and J 6 bases; bases outside gene matches: 7. DNA of the CDR3: TGTGCCAGCAGCCCCCGGGACAGGGGGAATTCCGGGGAGCTGTTTTTT. It yields the protein CASSPRDRGNSGELFF.

The chain has TRBV5-1 and TRBJ1-2; TRBD1 matches 9 bases. The germline V gene has CDR1 SGHRS and CDR2 YFSETQ. The CDR3 consists of 15 residues. Losses at the gene ends were 4 bases for V and 4 bases for J; bases not matched to a gene: 8. CDR3 in amino acids: CASSVTGGAVYGYTF. DNA for the CDR3: TGCGCCAGCAGCGTAACAGGGGGCGCCGTCTATGGCTACACCTTC.

The V gene is TRBV9, the J gene TRBJ2-1; 7 bases align to TRBD1. The CDR3 contains 13 residues. Trimming cost V 2 bases and J 8 bases; bases outside gene matches: 4. Per the germline V gene, CDR1 is SGDLS and CDR2 is YYNGEE. CDR3 coding DNA: TGTGCCAGCAGCGTGAACAGGGGAGATGAGCAGTTCTTC. It specifies CASSVNRGDEQFF.

This clone appeared a few times. This chain connects TRBV4-1 to TRBJ2-7; tentative D call: TRBD1 (5 bases). V was clipped by 1 base and J by 0 bases, with 10 bases between them. The CDR3 is 15 residues long. Per germline, CDR1 MGHRA and CDR2 YSYEKL. The DNA for the CDR3 is TGCGCCAGCAGCCAAGCGGGCGACAGCTCCTACGAGCAGTACTTC. It codes for CASSQAGDSSYEQYF.

This rearrangement joins TRBV28 to TRBJ1-2; no clear D gene. Deletions cut 2 bases from V and 0 bases from J, with 10 bases between. The CDR3 consists of 15 residues. Per the germline V gene, CDR1 is MDHEN and CDR2 is SYDVKM. The chain's CDR3 is CASSLDTTPNYGYTF. As DNA, the CDR3 is TGTGCCAGCAGTTTAGACACAACCCCTAACTATGGCTACACCTTC.

This chain links TRBV11-2 with TRBJ2-7; D unclear. CDR1 and CDR2 (germline): SGHAT, FQNNGV. The V end was cut by 3 bases, the J end by 4 bases, with 10 bases between. The CDR3 is 13 residues long. CDR3 sequence reads: CASSLSGEYEQYF. The CDR3 DNA follows: TGTGCCAGCAGCTTGTCCGGTGAATACGAGCAGTACTTC.

The V gene is TRBV11-3, the J gene TRBJ1-4, with D possibly TRBD1 on 5 matching bases. The V gene's germline CDR1 is SGHNT and CDR2 YENEEA. V was cut by 2 bases and J by 6 bases, with 22 bases left in between. There are 18 residues in the CDR3. The CDR3 DNA sequence: TGTGCCAGCAGCTTATTGCCGACGAACGGGGGTGAGGATGAAAAACTGTTTTTT. Translating it yields CASSLLPTNGGEDEKLFF.

The chain uses TRBV2 and TRBJ2-7; D not resolved. The length of the CDR3 is 13 residues. Germline V lookup: CDR1 SNHLY, CDR2 FYNNEI. V was clipped by 8 bases and J by 2 bases, with 13 bases between them. The CDR3 sequence: CASSQTVTYEQYF. In nucleotides, the CDR3 is TGTGCCAGCTCCCAAACTGTGACCTACGAGCAGTACTTC. Variable domain in full (rest from reference TRBV2 and TRBJ2-7): EPEVTQTPSHQVTQMGQEVILRCVPISNHLYFYWYRQILGQKVEFLVSFYNNEISEKSEIFDDQFSVERPDGSNFTLKIRSTKLEDSAMYFCASSQTVTYEQYFGPGTRLTVT.

V is TRBV19 and J is TRBJ2-6, with unresolved D. The CDR3 contains 15 residues. CDR1 and CDR2 from the germline V gene are LNHDA and SQIVND (reference sequence). V gave up 4 bases and J gave up 0 bases, with 7 bases separating them. This CDR3 is CASSTQYSGANVLTF. The CDR3 DNA is TGTGCCAGTAGTACACAGTACTCTGGGGCCAACGTCCTGACTTTC.

V and J are TRBV7-9 and TRBJ1-2; D gene ambiguous. The V end was cut by 6 bases, the J end by 4 bases, with 12 bases between. CDR3 length equals 13 residues. Germline values: CDR1 SEHNR, CDR2 FQNEAQ (reference sequence). The CDR3 spells CASSLPGSYGYTF. The CDR3 region has the DNA TGTGCCAGCAGTCTCCCGGGATCCTATGGCTACACCTTC.

The table lists this clone with a count of one. This sequence joins TRBV5-5 and TRBJ1-5; TRBD1 matches at 12 bases. V shed 4 bases, J shed 5 bases, and the junction held 10 bases outside the gene matches. CDR1 is SGHKS and CDR2 is YYEKEE in the germline V gene (reference sequence). The CDR3 extends over 17 amino acids. CDR3 sequence: CASSVGTGGVLHQPQHF. In DNA, the CDR3 is TGTGCCAGCAGCGTAGGGACAGGGGGCGTTTTGCATCAGCCCCAGCATTTT.

The V and J genes are TRBV7-2 and TRBJ1-3; D gene uncertain. The CDR3 has 14 amino acids. Trimming removed 5 bases from V and 0 bases from J, with 8 bases in between. Per the germline V gene, CDR1 is SGHTA and CDR2 is FQGNSA. CDR3 nucleotides: TGTGCCAGCAGCCCAAGAGGCTCTGGAAACACCATATATTTT. This translates into CASSPRGSGNTIYF.